The rows below give T cell receptor beta chains drawn from one sample of a study of T cells in localized non-small cell lung cancer. Measured with immunoSEQ multiplex PCR; TCRdb has only the in-frame clones, and not every one. This table holds fewer than 1,500 clones, 30% to 35% found once. This specimen consisted of normal lung tissue next to the tumor, obtained before any cancer treatment. These receptor sequences come from a male donor aged 60 or over with stage I squamous cell lung carcinoma. The CDR3 runs from the conserved cysteine through the conserved F or W. Fields, in order: J gene, D gene, V gene, clone size, CDR3 protein, CDR3 DNA. The D gene is left open where the match is weak. Where a row states a size, it is once, few, many or the class of an expanded clone; other rows omit it.

>TRBJ2-3|NA|TRBV6-8|medium-sized
CASSLGSSDTQYF
TGTGCCAGCAGCCTAGGGAGCTCAGATACGCAGTATTTT
>TRBJ2-3|TRBD2|TRBV30|NA
CAWSPLAASTDTQYF
TGTGCCTGGAGTCCCCTAGCGGCCAGCACAGATACGCAGTATTTT
>TRBJ1-5|NA|TRBV6-1|few
CASSEDDQPQHF
TGTGCCAGCAGTGAAGACGATCAGCCCCAGCATTTT
>TRBJ1-2|NA|TRBV4-1|NA
CASSQAGAVLVGYTF
TGCGCCAGCAGCCAAGCGGGGGCCGTGTTGGTTGGCTACACCTTC
>TRBJ1-2|TRBD1|TRBV18|NA
CASSPGPLRQGEELNYGYTF
TGTGCCAGCTCACCAGGGCCGCTTAGACAGGGAGAAGAGCTTAACTATGGCTACACCTTC
>TRBJ1-1|NA|TRBV18|once
CASSAQEANTEAFF
TGTGCCAGCTCAGCACAGGAGGCCAACACTGAAGCTTTCTTT
>TRBJ2-7|TRBD1|TRBV11-3|NA
CASSQGTGGLTYEQYF
TGTGCCAGCAGCCAAGGGACAGGGGGCCTAACCTACGAGCAGTACTTC
>TRBJ2-1|TRBD2|TRBV9|few
CASSGTSGEQFF
TGTGCCAGCAGCGGCACTAGCGGAGAGCAGTTCTTC
>TRBJ2-5|TRBD1|TRBV11-3|NA
CASSSNTGGGLETQYF
TGTGCCAGCAGCTCCAATACAGGGGGCGGGTTGGAGACCCAGTACTTC
>TRBJ2-1|TRBD1|TRBV6-8|few
CAISSGTGNNEQFF
TGTGCCATCAGTTCCGGGACAGGGAACAATGAGCAGTTCTTC